This T cell receptor (beta chain) stems from a study of blood T cell repertoires in COVID-19. Whole-study context: The United States, Italy and Spain provided the acute and convalescent COVID-19 samples. Sources were T cells, B-cell-depleted T cells, or PBMCs; the material itself was cDNA or gDNA.

Adults between roughly 18 and 90 years of age took part from 24 US areas. This CDR3 has 14 amino acids. Trimming removed 3 bases at V and 3 bases at J, with 9 bases between. From germline, CDR1 is LNHDA and CDR2 SQIVND (reference sequence). The method was immunoSEQ multiplex PCR; TCRdb's version includes in-frame clones alone and lacks a portion of them. The table has roughly 500,000 clones, 88% seen once; the top ten hold approximately 1.8%. Specimen: PBMCs or T cells enriched from blood (not recorded which). The sequence derives from a woman aged 35 to 49 who had recovered from COVID-19. V and J are TRBV19 and TRBJ1-5; D may be TRBD1 (6 bases). The CDR3 loop reads CASSMGDTNQPQHF. CDR3 in DNA: TGTGCCAGTAGTATGGGGGACACCAATCAGCCCCAGCATTTT.